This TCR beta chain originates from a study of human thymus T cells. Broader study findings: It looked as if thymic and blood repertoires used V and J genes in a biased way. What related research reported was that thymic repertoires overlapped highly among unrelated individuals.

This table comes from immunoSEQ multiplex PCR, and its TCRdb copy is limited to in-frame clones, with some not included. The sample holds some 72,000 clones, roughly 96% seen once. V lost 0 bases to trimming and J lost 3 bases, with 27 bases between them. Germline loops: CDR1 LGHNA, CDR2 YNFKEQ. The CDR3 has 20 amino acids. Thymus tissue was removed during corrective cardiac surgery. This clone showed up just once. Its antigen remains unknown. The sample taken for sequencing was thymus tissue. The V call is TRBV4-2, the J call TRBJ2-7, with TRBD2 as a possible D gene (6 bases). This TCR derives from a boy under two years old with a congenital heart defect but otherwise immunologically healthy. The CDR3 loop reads CASSQDRHRATQLACYEQYF. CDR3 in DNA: TGTGCCAGCAGCCAAGACCGGCATCGTGCGACCCAACTAGCCTGCTACGAGCAGTACTTC.